A single sample gave rise to the 27 T cell receptor beta chains below, sequenced in a study of blood T cell repertoires in COVID-19. TCRdb's table, derived via immunoSEQ multiplex PCR, lists solely in-frame clones and lacks some. This sample carries 150,000 to 200,000 clones, roughly nine tenths of them seen once, and the ten largest clones take roughly a sixth. Material for sequencing was peripheral blood. The receptors stem from a man between 60 and 75 years old with active or convalescent COVID-19.

This chain joins TRBV3-1 (or the pseudogene TRBV3-2) and TRBJ2-1; TRBD2 matches at 8 bases. The CDR3 spans 14 residues. From germline, CDR1 is LGHDT and CDR2 YNNKEL (reference sequence). The trim removed 5 bases at V and 8 bases at J, leaving 8 bases unmatched. Here the CDR3 DNA reads TGTGCCAGCAGCGGAAGCGGGAGTTTGGATGAGCAGTTCTTC. Protein product: CASSGSGSLDEQFF.

This chain uses TRBV7-6 with TRBJ2-3; 8 positions match TRBD2. Per the germline V gene, CDR1 is SGHVS and CDR2 is FNYEAQ. Trimming removed 4 bases from V and 0 bases from J; junction bases left unmatched: 3. The CDR3 has 15 residues. This chain's CDR3 is CASSSVAGSTDTQYF. DNA of the CDR3: TGTGCCAGCAGCTCCGTAGCGGGAAGCACAGATACGCAGTATTTT.

The rearrangement links TRBV7-6 to TRBJ2-3, with 9 bases fitting TRBD2. V was pared by 5 bases and J by 3 bases, with 12 bases of the junction left unmatched. CDR3 length: 17 amino acids. CDR1 and CDR2 from the germline V gene are SGHVS and FNYEAQ. The CDR3 here is CASSGRGGGLATDTQYF. In DNA form, the CDR3 reads TGTGCCAGCAGCGGGAGGGGTGGAGGACTAGCGACAGATACGCAGTATTTT.

In this sample, this clone turned up once. The chain links TRBV20-1 to TRBJ2-3, with 7 bases identical to TRBD1. The CDR3 runs to 13 residues. Germline CDR1 DFQATT, CDR2 SNEGSKA (reference sequence). V lost 3 bases to trimming and J lost 1 base; unmatched junction nucleotides: 1. Written as DNA, the CDR3 is TGCAGTGCTAGTGACAGGGGCACAGATACGCAGTATTTT. This gives the protein CSASDRGTDTQYF.

The chain combines TRBV7-9 with TRBJ1-1; 11 bases fit TRBD1. The ends lost 2 bases at V and 4 bases at J; junction bases unmatched: 3. This CDR3 is 15 amino acids long. In germline, CDR1 is SEHNR, CDR2 FQNEAQ (reference sequence). CDR3 bases: TGTGCCAGCAGCTTAAGGACAGGGGGCTTCACTGAAGCTTTCTTT. Translating it yields CASSLRTGGFTEAFF.

This sequence joins TRBV9 and TRBJ1-6, with a possible D match to TRBD1 (5 bases). Germline CDR1 reads SGDLS; CDR2 reads YYNGEE. Trimming stripped 3 bases from V and 7 bases from J, with 5 bases between. The CDR3 is 12 amino acids. The CDR3 loop is CASSAGNSPLHF. The CDR3 region has the DNA TGTGCCAGCAGCGCAGGGAATTCACCCCTCCACTTT. The variable domain in full, with the rest retrieved from reference TRBV9 and TRBJ1-6, is DSGVTQTPKHLITATGQRVTLRCSPRSGDLSVYWYQQSLDQGLQFLIQYYNGEERAKGNILERFSAQQFPDLHSELNLSSLELGDSALYFCASSAGNSPLHFGNGTRLTVT.

The chain has TRBV14 and TRBJ2-1, with D perhaps matching TRBD2 (5 bases). Germline V CDR1 and CDR2: SGHDN, FVKESK. The V end was cut by 3 bases, the J end by 6 bases, with 21 bases between. The CDR3 is 17 amino acids. DNA of the CDR3: TGTGCCAGCAGCCAGGATAGGACTTTTGGAGTGGCCAATGAGCAGTTCTTC. As protein: CASSQDRTFGVANEQFF.

The V call is TRBV2, the J call TRBJ1-5; 7 bases agree with TRBD1. CDR1 and CDR2 from the germline V gene are SNHLY and FYNNEI. Germline trimming cut 8 bases from V and 4 bases from J; bases unmatched to any gene: 2. CDR3 length: 12 amino acids. The CDR3 DNA is TGTGCCAGCGGGGGACAGAATCAGCCCCAGCATTTT. This codes for CASGGQNQPQHF.

This clone showed up just once. The rearrangement links TRBV7-9 to TRBJ1-1; no definite D call. Trimming pared 6 bases from V and 4 bases from J, leaving 15 bases between. The germline CDR1 and CDR2 sequences are SEHNR and FQNEAQ (reference sequence). The CDR3 totals 14 residues. This chain's CDR3 is CASSLPEASTEAFF. DNA for the CDR3: TGTGCCAGCAGTTTACCGGAGGCGTCCACTGAAGCTTTCTTT.

This clone was picked up one time. The genes are TRBV7-2 and TRBJ2-3; 11 bases map to TRBD2. J lost 2 bases, V lost 4 bases, and 5 bases had no gene match. The CDR3 extends over 16 amino acids. The germline CDR1 and CDR2 sequences are SGHTA and FQGNSA. The CDR3 spells CASSSGTSGITDTQYF. The CDR3 DNA reads TGTGCCAGCAGCTCCGGGACTAGCGGTATCACAGATACGCAGTATTTT.

The chain employs TRBV6-5 and TRBJ2-3; no definite D call. V lost 4 bases and J lost 2, with 13 bases in between. The CDR3 is 15 amino acids. Germline V CDR1 and CDR2: MNHEY, SVGAGI. In DNA, the CDR3 is TGTGCCAGCAGTTTATATGCGGTGAACACAGATACGCAGTATTTT. It translates to CASSLYAVNTDTQYF.

The genes are TRBV24-1 and TRBJ2-3, with 7 bases identical to TRBD2. The J segment lost 1 base and the V segment lost 4 bases, leaving 4 bases of the junction unmatched. The germline V gene has CDR1 KGHDR and CDR2 SFDVKD. The length of the CDR3 is 15 residues. In DNA form, the CDR3 reads TGTGCCACCAGTGAAGGTCTAGCGGGCACAGATACGCAGTATTTT. It yields the protein CATSEGLAGTDTQYF.

In its sample, this clone was seen once. V usage is TRBV11-2 and J usage is TRBJ2-4; the D gene is possibly TRBD1 (5 bases). The V gene lost 10 bases and the J gene lost 6 bases, with 16 bases spanning the gap. This CDR3 is built from 13 residues. The germline gives CDR1 SGHAT, CDR2 FQNNGV. CDR3 loop: CATESQGGNIQYF. CDR3 sequence (DNA): TGTGCCACAGAGAGCCAGGGCGGAAACATTCAGTACTTC.

V usage is TRBV10-1 and J usage is TRBJ2-3; weak D call: TRBD2 (5 bases). The CDR3 has 16 residues. CDR1 and CDR2 (germline): WNHNN, SYGVQD (reference sequence). Trimming took off 4 bases at V and 0 bases at J, with 14 bases between the two ends. The CDR3 coding sequence is TGCGCCAGCAGTGGAGGTACAGCGGCTAGCACAGATACGCAGTATTTT. It yields the protein CASSGGTAASTDTQYF.

This clone was counted a single time. The gene calls are TRBV18 and TRBJ2-7; 8 positions match TRBD2. Germline CDR1 and CDR2: KGHSH and LQKENI. V trimming: 0 bases; J trimming: 2 bases; junction bases outside the gene matches: 3. The CDR3 consists of 15 residues. CDR3 coding DNA: TGTGCCAGCTCACCACCGGGACTAGGAGCCTACGAGCAGTACTTC. Protein: CASSPPGLGAYEQYF. Full variable domain (outside the CDR3, taken from reference TRBV18 and TRBJ2-7): NAGVMQNPRHLVRRRGQEARLRCSPMKGHSHVYWYRQLPEEGLKFMVYLQKENIIDESGMPKERFSAEFPKEGPSILRIQQVVRGDSAAYFCASSPPGLGAYEQYFGPGTRLTVT.

V is TRBV11-2 and J is TRBJ2-1; TRBD2 agrees at 10 bases. The CDR3 is made up of 17 amino acids. CDR1 and CDR2 from the germline V gene are SGHAT and FQNNGV. J gave up 4 bases and V 4 bases, and 10 bases lay outside the gene matches. CDR3 in amino acids: CASSSPLLAGEYNEQFF. In DNA, the CDR3 is TGTGCCAGCAGCTCCCCCCTCCTAGCGGGAGAATACAATGAGCAGTTCTTC.

V and J are TRBV2 and TRBJ1-4, with TRBD1 matching 7 bases. Germline values: CDR1 SNHLY, CDR2 FYNNEI. V shed 6 bases, J shed 3 bases, and the junction held 7 bases outside the gene matches. This CDR3 is built from 15 residues. CDR3 sequence reads: CASRAGTASNEKLFF. The CDR3 coding sequence is TGTGCCAGCAGGGCCGGGACAGCATCTAATGAAAAACTGTTTTTT.

The chain couples TRBV12-3 or TRBV12-4 to TRBJ1-2; D gene uncertain. The CDR3 length is 13 residues. Between the trimmed V and J ends, which lost 1 base and 8 bases, there was a span of 11 bases. CDR3 sequence: CASSLDGVGGYTF. The CDR3 DNA is TGTGCCAGCAGTTTAGACGGGGTCGGCGGCTACACCTTC.

The sample holds a few counts of this clone. The rearrangement joins TRBV12-3 or TRBV12-4 to TRBJ1-1; D perhaps matches TRBD1 (5 bases). V was clipped by 6 bases and J by 7 bases, with 9 bases between them. The CDR3 has 11 amino acids. CDR3 DNA sequence: TGTGCCAGCAGACACAGGCGTGAAGCTTTCTTT. Translating gives CASRHRREAFF.

This clone has a single count. The V gene is TRBV12-5, the J gene TRBJ1-5; 9 nucleotides match TRBD1. Germline V gene lookup returns CDR1 LGHNT and CDR2 FRNRAP. This CDR3 comprises 12 residues. V was pared by 5 bases and J by 7 bases, with 0 bases of the junction left unmatched. CDR3 sequence (DNA): TGTGCTAGTGGTGACAGGGGGCAGCCCCAGCATTTT. Translating gives CASGDRGQPQHF.

The rearrangement links TRBV15 to TRBJ1-4, with 7 bases matching TRBD1. The germline V gene encodes CDR1 LNHNV and CDR2 YYDKDF (reference sequence). V gave up 0 bases and J gave up 8 bases; unmatched junction bases: 12. The CDR3 spans 17 residues. CDR3 region: CATSRDLSRQGGEKLFF. The CDR3 nucleotides read TGTGCCACCAGCAGAGATCTAAGTAGACAGGGAGGCGAAAAACTGTTTTTT.

This chain joins TRBV2 and TRBJ2-2, with D possibly being TRBD2 (6 bases). There are 15 residues in the CDR3. Germline V gives CDR1 SNHLY, CDR2 FYNNEI. CDR3 amino acids: CAILGGVLNTGELFF. The CDR3 DNA reads TGTGCTATCCTGGGGGGAGTCTTGAACACCGGGGAGCTGTTTTTT.

V gene TRBV18 combines with J gene TRBJ2-5, with D possibly being TRBD2 (6 bases). The CDR3 has 15 amino acids. The germline V and J ends were trimmed by 1 base and 1 base, with 10 bases remaining between them. Germline CDR1 is KGHSH and CDR2 is LQKENI. This chain's CDR3 is CASSPLVSGQETQYF. The CDR3 bases are TGTGCCAGCTCACCACTGGTTAGCGGCCAAGAGACCCAGTACTTC.

Only one count was recorded for this clone. The V and J genes are TRBV4-2 and TRBJ2-1; 8 bases line up with TRBD2. The CDR3 spans 17 residues. Germline V gene data show CDR1 as LGHNA and CDR2 as YNFKEQ. V shed 1 base and J 6 bases; nucleotides not matched to a gene: 11. CDR3 sequence reads: CASSQGRTSLWGNEQFF. The CDR3 DNA reads TGTGCCAGCAGCCAAGGTCGGACTAGCCTTTGGGGCAATGAGCAGTTCTTC.

This chain joins TRBV5-1 and TRBJ2-1, with D unresolved. Looked up from germline, CDR1 is SGHRS and CDR2 is YFSETQ. The length of the CDR3 is 11 residues. V dropped 5 bases and J dropped 6 bases, with 6 bases sitting between them. CDR3 bases: TGCGCCAGCAGGGTAGTCAATGAGCAGTTCTTC. It specifies CASRVVNEQFF. Full variable domain (missing parts from reference TRBV5-1 and TRBJ2-1): KAGVTQTPRYLIKTRGQQVTLSCSPISGHRSVSWYQQTPGQGLQFLFEYFSETQRNKGNFPGRFSGRQFSNSRSEMNVSTLELGDSALYLCASRVVNEQFFGPGTRLTVL.

V gene TRBV5-6 combines with J gene TRBJ2-7; TRBD1 aligns across 9 bases. Trimming removed 0 bases from V and 3 bases from J; junction bases left unmatched: 1. This CDR3 comprises 14 residues. Germline values: CDR1 SGHDT, CDR2 YYEEEE. DNA for the CDR3: TGTGCCAGCAGCTTGGCGGGACAGGGCTACGAGCAGTACTTC. As protein: CASSLAGQGYEQYF.

The chain has TRBV5-4 and TRBJ1-5; D not resolved. The CDR3 runs to 13 residues. CDR1 SGHNT and CDR2 YYREEE come from the germline V gene (reference sequence). Trimming shortened V by 3 bases and J by 5 bases, and 9 bases separated the two germline ends. The CDR3 DNA reads as TGTGCCAGCAGCTCCGGAACAGATCAGCCCCAGCATTTT. The encoded protein is CASSSGTDQPQHF. Filled out from reference TRBV5-4 and TRBJ1-5, the complete variable domain reads ETGVTQSPTHLIKTRGQQVTLRCSSQSGHNTVSWYQQALGQGPQFIFQYYREEENGRGNFPPRFSGLQFPNYSSELNVNALELDDSALYLCASSSGTDQPQHFGDGTRLSIL.